This is a list of T cell receptor beta chains from one sample in a study of T cells after yellow fever vaccination. TCRdb reprocessed the 5' RACE reads via MiXCR and lists one record per CDR3 protein. The sample contains about 25,000 distinct CDR3 sequences, approximately 3.5% of which appear only once. This specimen was PBMCs, either bulk or a sorted T-cell subset (CD4+, CD8+, memory, or dextramer-sorted; not recorded which), taken roughly seven weeks after the first yellow fever vaccination. Receptor source: a man aged 18 to 35 who received the YFV17D yellow fever vaccine. The CDR3 runs from the conserved cysteine through the conserved F or W. A D gene is named only where the DNA matches it firmly. The size field reads how often the clone was seen (once, few, many) or a class if it is expanded.

size	D	length	V	J	DNA	CDR3
many	TRBD1	14	TRBV2	TRBJ1-2	TGTGCCAGCAGTGTTGCAGGGGGGGTTGGTGGCTACACCTTC	CASSVAGGVGGYTF
many	-	12	TRBV12-5	TRBJ2-3	TGTGCTAGTGGACAGGACACAGATACGCAGTATTTT	CASGQDTDTQYF
many	-	15	TRBV7-9	TRBJ2-3	TGTGCCAGCAGCTCCCGACTGCCAGTCACAGATACGCAGTATTTT	CASSSRLPVTDTQYF
many	-	12	TRBV6-1	TRBJ2-3	TGTGCCACCGACCGACAGACAGATACGCAGTATTTT	CATDRQTDTQYF
many	-	14	TRBV20-1	TRBJ2-7	TGCAGTGCTGGCCTGGGCGGGGTCGGCTACGAGCAGTACTTC	CSAGLGGVGYEQYF
many	TRBD2	14	TRBV18	TRBJ2-1	TGTGCCAGCTCGGGGACTAGCGCAGACAATGAGCAGTTCTTC	CASSGTSADNEQFF
many	-	19	TRBV4-3	TRBJ2-1	TGCGCCAGCAGCCAAGAGCCTAGGACCACCAAAAGCTCCTACAATGAGCAGTTCTTC	CASSQEPRTTKSSYNEQFF
many	TRBD1	15	TRBV4-3	TRBJ2-1	TGCGCCAGCAGCCAAGGGACAGGGGGCTACAATGAGCAGTTCTTC	CASSQGTGGYNEQFF
many	-	15	TRBV24-1	TRBJ2-1	TGTGCCACCAGTGATGGGAAGATCCAAGGTAATGAGCAGTTCTTC	CATSDGKIQGNEQFF
many	-	14	TRBV20-1	TRBJ2-3	TGCAGTGCTACCCCTGGGCTGAGCACAGATACGCAGTATTTT	CSATPGLSTDTQYF
many	TRBD1	14	TRBV7-2	TRBJ2-3	TGTGCCAGCACCAACCGACAGGGGACAGATACGCAGTATTTT	CASTNRQGTDTQYF
many	-	13	TRBV5-5	TRBJ2-7	TGTGCCAGCAGCTTGGTTGGGACCGAGGAGCAGTACTTC	CASSLVGTEEQYF
many	-	12	TRBV7-2	TRBJ1-2	TGTGCCAGCAGCCAACAACCATATGGCTACACCTTC	CASSQQPYGYTF
many	TRBD1	14	TRBV7-9	TRBJ1-5	TGTGCCAGCAGCTTGGGACAGGGCACGCAGCCCCAGCATTTT	CASSLGQGTQPQHF
many	-	13	TRBV28	TRBJ1-5	TGTGCCAGCTCTTCAGGGCGGAATCAGCCCCAGCATTTT	CASSSGRNQPQHF
many	-	15	TRBV14	TRBJ2-3	TGTGCCAGCAGCCAAGCTAAAGTCTCCTCAGATACGCAGTATTTT	CASSQAKVSSDTQYF
many	-	13	TRBV5-1	TRBJ1-1	TGCGCCAGCAGCTTGGAAGGGTTCCATGAAGCTTTCTTT	CASSLEGFHEAFF
many	-	14	TRBV7-2	TRBJ1-6	TGTGCCAGCAGACGGCAGAAGGAGGGTTCACCCCTCCACTTT	CASRRQKEGSPLHF
many	-	13	TRBV29-1	TRBJ2-3	TGCAGCGTCGCGGGACAGACCTCAGATACGCAGTATTTT	CSVAGQTSDTQYF
few	-	15	TRBV7-1	TRBJ2-7	TGTGCCACCTCCCAAGGGGTAGGGGGGACCTACGAGCAGTACTTC	CATSQGVGGTYEQYF
many	TRBD2	16	TRBV18	TRBJ2-5	TGTGCCAGCTCCTTTTGGACTAGCGAAATAACGGAGACCCAGTACTTC	CASSFWTSEITETQYF
many	-	14	TRBV7-2	TRBJ1-1	TGTGCCAGCAGCCCACTAAGGGGGAACACTGAAGCTTTCTTT	CASSPLRGNTEAFF
many	TRBD1	16	TRBV5-1	TRBJ1-5	TGCGCCAGCAGCCTCACCCCCGGGACAGGGTATCAGCCCCAGCATTTT	CASSLTPGTGYQPQHF
many	-	15	TRBV7-2	TRBJ1-4	TGTGCCAGCAGAACAGGGACTGCAACTAATGAAAAACTGTTTTTT	CASRTGTATNEKLFF
many	-	14	TRBV20-1	TRBJ2-5	TGCAGTGCTACCACAGGTGGGGGCGGGGAGACCCAGTACTTC	CSATTGGGGETQYF
many	-	16	TRBV7-3	TRBJ1-2	TGTGCCAGCAGCTTGGGGCCCCTCTCCGAAGGCTATGGCTACACCTTC	CASSLGPLSEGYGYTF
many	-	16	TRBV5-1	TRBJ2-1	TGCGCCAGCAGCTTGGTCCCTGGGTTCGCCTACAATGAGCAGTTCTTC	CASSLVPGFAYNEQFF
many	-	14	TRBV5-1	TRBJ1-2	TGCGCCAGCAGCCAAGACAGCCCTAACTATGGCTACACCTTC	CASSQDSPNYGYTF
many	-	16	TRBV6-5	TRBJ2-2	TGTGCCAGCAGTCTCGAACCGGGGGCGAACACCGGGGAGCTGTTTTTT	CASSLEPGANTGELFF
many	-	17	TRBV4-3	TRBJ2-5	TGCGCCAGCAGCCAAGGCCCGCCGGGGGAGGTGCGGGAGACCCAGTACTTC	CASSQGPPGEVRETQYF
many	-	15	TRBV6-5	TRBJ1-1	TGTGCCAGCAGTTTCCGAATTACAGCCGGAACTGAAGCTTTCTTT	CASSFRITAGTEAFF
many	-	14	TRBV3-1	TRBJ1-6	TGTGCCAGCAGCATTCAGGGAGGGAATTCACCCCTCCACTTT	CASSIQGGNSPLHF
many	-	16	TRBV4-2	TRBJ2-1	TGTGCCAGCAGCCAAGATTCCCCGGGAGCCTACAATGAGCAGTTCTTC	CASSQDSPGAYNEQFF
many	TRBD2	14	TRBV5-1	TRBJ2-5	TGCGCCAGCAGCCCGAGCGGGGGGCAGGAGACCCAGTACTTC	CASSPSGGQETQYF
medium-sized	-	13	TRBV29-1	TRBJ2-3	TGCAGCGTTGAAGATTGGCTAGCCGATACGCAGTATTTT	CSVEDWLADTQYF
many	-	11	TRBV30	TRBJ2-5	TGTGCCTGGAGTGTATGGGAGACCCAGTACTTC	CAWSVWETQYF
many	TRBD2	13	TRBV2	TRBJ2-2	TGTGCCAGCAGAGCGGGGACCCCGGGGGAGCTGTTTTTT	CASRAGTPGELFF
many	-	15	TRBV5-4	TRBJ2-1	TGTGCCAGCAGCTTGGGGGCGGTACGTGACAATGAGCAGTTCTTC	CASSLGAVRDNEQFF
many	TRBD2	14	TRBV20-1	TRBJ2-1	TGCAGTGCCGACCGGGGGGGATCCTACAATGAGCAGTTCTTC	CSADRGGSYNEQFF
many	-	14	TRBV29-1	TRBJ1-3	TGCAGCGTTGATAACAGATCCTCTGGAAACACCATATATTTT	CSVDNRSSGNTIYF
many	-	14	TRBV7-2	TRBJ1-6	TGTGCCAGCAGCTCGGGGACATTTAATTCACCCCTCCACTTT	CASSSGTFNSPLHF
few	-	14	TRBV7-2	TRBJ1-5	TGTGCCAGCAGCTTAATTAAGGAGAATCAGCCCCAGCATTTT	CASSLIKENQPQHF
many	-	11	TRBV5-1	TRBJ2-1	TGCGCCAGCAGCTTGGAGGGCCAGCAGTTCTTC	CASSLEGQQFF
many	TRBD1	16	TRBV7-2	TRBJ1-1	TGTGCCAGCAGCTTAGGCCCCCGGACAGGGTTGGGGGCGGCTTTCTTT	CASSLGPRTGLGAAFF
many	-	17	TRBV7-3	TRBJ2-3	TGTGCCAGCAGCTCCCCCGGCGGGCGTTCTAGCACAGATACGCAGTATTTT	CASSSPGGRSSTDTQYF
many	TRBD2	16	TRBV5-1	TRBJ2-5	TGCGCCAGCAGCCTGGTGCTAGCGGGGGGTGAAGAGACCCAGTACTTC	CASSLVLAGGEETQYF
many	TRBD2	15	TRBV6-2/TRBV6-3	TRBJ2-1	TGTGCCAGCACTTCAGCGGGGGGCATTTACAATGAGCAGTTCTTC	CASTSAGGIYNEQFF
many	TRBD2	15	TRBV5-5	TRBJ2-3	TGTGCCAGCAGCTTGGTAAGCGGGGCGGCAGATACGCAGTATTTT	CASSLVSGAADTQYF
many	-	14	TRBV5-5	TRBJ2-5	TGTGCCAGCAGCTTAGCGGTTCTTCAAGAGACCCAGTACTTC	CASSLAVLQETQYF
many	-	14	TRBV12-3/TRBV12-4	TRBJ1-5	TGTGCCAGCAGTTTTTGGGGAGTGAATCAGCCCCAGCATTTT	CASSFWGVNQPQHF
many	-	14	TRBV5-1	TRBJ1-1	TGCGCCAGCAGCTTGGAAACACGGGACACTGAAGCTTTCTTT	CASSLETRDTEAFF
many	-	16	TRBV7-2	TRBJ2-3	TGTGCCAGCAGCTTAGGAAGCGGATTTAGCACAGATACGCAGTATTTT	CASSLGSGFSTDTQYF
many	-	13	TRBV6-5	TRBJ1-3	TGTGCCAGCAGTTCCCTGTTAGGAAACACCATATATTTT	CASSSLLGNTIYF
many	TRBD1	14	TRBV12-3/TRBV12-4	TRBJ2-3	TGTGCCAGCAGTCCGGGACAGGCGGGAGATACGCAGTATTTT	CASSPGQAGDTQYF
many	-	15	TRBV7-2	TRBJ2-2	TGTGCCAGCAGCCAAATAAGTACAGACACCGGGGAGCTGTTTTTT	CASSQISTDTGELFF